Listed below are T cell receptor beta chains from one sample, sequenced in a study of spatial heterogeneity in lung cancer. TCRdb itself ran the 5' RACE reads through MiXCR, one entry per CDR3 protein. Of about 17,000 distinct CDR3 sequences in the sample, over 15% were seen once. The specimen was PBMCs, collected at surgery. These receptors originate from a male donor with early-stage non-small cell lung cancer. CDR3s include the opening cysteine and the closing phenylalanine or tryptophan.

v_gene: TRBV3-1
CDR3aa: CASSQEWGTYEQYF

v_gene: TRBV12-3/TRBV12-4
CDR3aa: CASGDQGRLGKYTQYF

v_gene: TRBV3-1
CDR3aa: CASSQATPYGYTF

v_gene: TRBV6-5
CDR3aa: CASSRGQGSNQPQHF

v_gene: TRBV2
CDR3aa: CASSEIGLAGELFF

v_gene: TRBV5-6
CDR3aa: CASSLSGQMGQPQHF

v_gene: TRBV12-3/TRBV12-4
CDR3aa: CASSFMLGTNRATEYGYTF

v_gene: TRBV29-1
CDR3aa: CSVMVNQETQYF

v_gene: TRBV30
CDR3aa: CAWSYRDDGGYTF

v_gene: TRBV13
CDR3aa: CASSLGQRGDTQYF

v_gene: TRBV7-9
CDR3aa: CASSLASGGPREQYF

v_gene: TRBV6-1
CDR3aa: CASNRGQTMNTEAFF

v_gene: TRBV28
CDR3aa: CASSFQANEQFF

v_gene: TRBV5-4
CDR3aa: CASSLDPDRESFF

v_gene: TRBV9
CDR3aa: CASSVRGQQGVDEQYF

v_gene: TRBV7-9
CDR3aa: CASSLTGGGEQYF

v_gene: TRBV12-5
CDR3aa: CASGLDSEIGLGGYTF

v_gene: TRBV7-6
CDR3aa: CASSLASGSVMNEQFF

v_gene: TRBV11-1
CDR3aa: CASSFNFGTGELFF

v_gene: TRBV7-9
CDR3aa: CASSLVGPRGEKLFF

v_gene: TRBV12-3/TRBV12-4
CDR3aa: CASRGGREVATEAFF

v_gene: TRBV29-1
CDR3aa: CSVEGHSGGHGELFF

v_gene: TRBV5-1
CDR3aa: CASSPGVGGGTHGYTF

v_gene: TRBV30
CDR3aa: CAWSDDKTEAFF

v_gene: TRBV6-1
CDR3aa: CASSELQGAGGELFF

v_gene: TRBV5-1
CDR3aa: CASALGLAGGLNIQYF

v_gene: TRBV6-1
CDR3aa: CATRDSMKYEQYF

v_gene: TRBV7-9
CDR3aa: CASSIMGGDQPQHF

v_gene: TRBV27
CDR3aa: CACGQDTDTQYF

v_gene: TRBV9
CDR3aa: CASSGKGGGSQETQYF

v_gene: TRBV5-1
CDR3aa: CASSLGPASETQYF

v_gene: TRBV6-5
CDR3aa: CASSYSHRAHYGYTF

v_gene: TRBV9
CDR3aa: CASSVEDTQSSYNSPLHF